This TCR beta chain stems from a study of T cell repertoires in chronic hepatitis B (dated 2019 in TCRdb). Trimming removed 6 bases from V and 0 bases from J; the gene matches leave 9 bases unexplained. From the cysteine through the phenylalanine, the CDR3 covers 18 amino acids. Only the CDR3 DNA stays, 54 bases, in frame from base 1. CDR1 LGHNT and CDR2 FRNRAP were looked up in the germline V gene. In the case of this clone: Its antigen specificity is not known. No per-base quality is available; no much larger clone lies one base away.

The library was built by means of the immunoSEQ multiplex PCR assay. The source is immuneACCESS, and TCRdb retained only in-frame sequences with V and J called. Part of the clones is not carried over; for the studies checked, unresolved V genes explain less than half of this, and the remainder is unexplained. This sample gives 500 to 600 clones in total; roughly 78% of them show up just once. The ten largest make up almost 30% of the sample. This TCR derives from a human donor with chronic hepatitis B virus infection. The sample was total CD8+ T cells from PBMCs. The rearranged segments are TRBV12-5 and TRBJ2-7, and 15 junctional nucleotides match TRBD2. CDR3 reads: CASGPLGTSGGNSYEQYF. The DNA sequence follows: TGTGCTAGTGGCCCCCTAGGGACTAGCGGGGGGAACTCCTACGAGCAGTACTTC.